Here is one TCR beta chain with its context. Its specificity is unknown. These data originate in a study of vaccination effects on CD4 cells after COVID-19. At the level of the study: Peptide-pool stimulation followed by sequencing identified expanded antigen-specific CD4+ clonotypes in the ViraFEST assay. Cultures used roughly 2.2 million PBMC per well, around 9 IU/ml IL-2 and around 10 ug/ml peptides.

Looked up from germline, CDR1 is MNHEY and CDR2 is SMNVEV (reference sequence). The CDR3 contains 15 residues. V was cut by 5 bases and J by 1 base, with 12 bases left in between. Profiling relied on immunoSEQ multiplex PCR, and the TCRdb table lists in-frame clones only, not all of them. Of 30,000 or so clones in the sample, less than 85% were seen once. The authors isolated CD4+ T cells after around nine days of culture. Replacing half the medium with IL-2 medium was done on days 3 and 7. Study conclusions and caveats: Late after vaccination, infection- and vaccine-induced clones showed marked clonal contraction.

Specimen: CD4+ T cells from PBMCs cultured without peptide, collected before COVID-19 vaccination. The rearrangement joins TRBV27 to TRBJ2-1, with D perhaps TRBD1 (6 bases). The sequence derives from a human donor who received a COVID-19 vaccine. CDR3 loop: CASSQGTDSYNEQFF. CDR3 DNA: TGTGCCAGCAGTCAGGGGACGGATTCCTACAATGAGCAGTTCTTC.